The 18 T cell receptor beta chains below all came from one sample that was sequenced in a study of CD8+CD57+ T cells in acquired aplastic anemia. Patients selected for sequencing had displayed CD8+CD57+ cell expansion by flow cytometry. Genomic DNA provided the template from which TCR beta VDJ and CDR3 profiles were obtained. In TCRdb, the reads were re-called with MiXCR into one record per CDR3 protein. Among fewer than 250,000 distinct CDR3 sequences, roughly 50% were seen once, and the ten largest hold about 20%. Sequencing was carried out using sorted CD4+, CD8+, or CD8+CD57+ T cells (not recorded which) from PBMCs. The receptors here all came from a human donor with aplastic anemia.

This clonotype was recorded only once. A read error may explain this, as a much larger clone is one base away. The chain couples TRBV13 to TRBJ1-2; a weak D match, TRBD1 (5 bases). This CDR3 is built from 12 residues. Looked up from germline, CDR1 is PRHDT and CDR2 is FYEKMQ (reference sequence). CDR3 protein: CTSSLRGYGYTF. The CDR3 DNA reads as TGTACCAGCAGCTTAAGGGGATATGGCTACACCTTC.

The chain is built from TRBV10-1 and TRBJ1-5; the D is unclear. Trimming took off 0 bases at V and 1 base at J, with 13 bases between the two ends. Germline CDR1 reads WNHNN; CDR2 reads SYGVQD (reference sequence). The CDR3 is 17 amino acids. CDR3 sequence: CASSESTAGGSNQPQHF. Here the CDR3 DNA reads TGCGCCAGCAGTGAGTCGACGGCGGGTGGGAGCAATCAGCCCCAGCATTTT.

This chain joins TRBV7-9 and TRBJ1-1, with D hard to call. CDR1 SEHNR and CDR2 FQNEAQ come from the germline V gene (reference sequence). V was pared by 5 bases and J by 6 bases, with 19 bases between. CDR3 size: 15 residues. The chain's CDR3 is CASSHGRPPNAEAFF. In DNA, the CDR3 is TGTGCCAGCAGCCACGGACGGCCACCCAACGCTGAAGCTTTCTTT.

With regard to this clonotype: A much larger clone differs by one base, so this may be a read error. CDR3 sequence (DNA): TGTGCCAGCAGTTATCTTACGGGGGGGCGGACCGGGGAGCTGTCTTTT. Translating it yields CASSYLTGGRTGELSF. The V call is TRBV6-5, the J call TRBJ2-2, with 8 bases that match TRBD2. The germline CDR1 and CDR2 sequences are MNHEY and SVGAGI. This CDR3 spans 16 amino acids.

This chain uses TRBV19 with TRBJ2-7, with D possibly TRBD1 on 6 matching bases. This CDR3 comprises 14 residues. Between the trimmed V and J ends, which lost 3 bases and 2 bases, there was a span of 11 bases. Germline V gives CDR1 LNHDA, CDR2 SQIVND (reference sequence). In DNA, the CDR3 is TGTGCCAGTAGTATCGAGGACAGTACCTACGAGCAGTACTTC. Translated, it gives CASSIEDSTYEQYF.

This clonotype occurred a few times. The chain uses TRBV20-1 and TRBJ2-5; 9 bases line up with TRBD2. Germline CDR1 and CDR2: DFQATT and SNEGSKA (reference sequence). The CDR3 length is 12 residues. V lost 2 bases and J lost 9; bases outside the gene matches: 4. The CDR3 reads CSARRVAGAQYF. Here the CDR3 DNA reads TGCAGTGCTAGAAGGGTAGCGGGGGCCCAGTACTTC.

The V gene is TRBV19, the J gene TRBJ1-5; D gene unclear. The germline CDR1 and CDR2 sequences are LNHDA and SQIVND (reference sequence). The CDR3 extends over 15 amino acids. V was clipped by 0 bases and J by 3 bases, with 9 bases between them. CDR3 loop: CASSIEARFNQPQHF. As DNA, the CDR3 is TGTGCCAGTAGTATAGAGGCCAGGTTCAATCAGCCCCAGCATTTT. Looking up the rest from reference TRBV19 and TRBJ1-5 gives the full variable domain: DGGITQSPKYLFRKEGQNVTLSCEQNLNHDAMYWYRQDPGQGLRLIYYSQIVNDFQKGDIAEGYSVSREKKESFPLTVTSAQKNPTAFYLCASSIEARFNQPQHFGDGTRLSIL.

This clonotype was counted many times. The CDR3, as DNA: TGTGCCAGCAGCGTAAACGGGGGGGCAGGTGAGCAGTTCTTC. This sequence encodes CASSVNGGAGEQFF. J is TRBJ2-1 and V is TRBV9, with 8 nucleotides matching TRBD2. CDR1 is SGDLS and CDR2 is YYNGEE in the germline V gene. The CDR3 is 14 amino acids. Trimming took 1 base from V and 9 from J; bases not matched to a gene: 6.

Ten or more counts support this clonotype. V is TRBV10-2 and J is TRBJ2-3; TRBD2 matches at 7 bases. Germline CDR1 reads WSHSY; CDR2 reads SAAADI. V trimming: 8 bases; J trimming: 6 bases; junction bases outside the gene matches: 8. This CDR3 contains 13 residues. As DNA, the CDR3 is TGCGCCAGCGGGACGGGAGGAGATGATACGCAGTATTTT. This translates into CASGTGGDDTQYF.

At least ten counts were recorded for this clonotype. The chain uses TRBV6-5 and TRBJ2-7; either TRBD1 or TRBD2 may supply D (5 bases each). Looked up from germline, CDR1 is MNHEY and CDR2 is SVGAGI. The CDR3 is made up of 15 amino acids. Trimming removed 4 bases at V and 0 bases at J, with 13 bases between. CDR3 sequence reads: CASSSEATGSYEQYF. In DNA form, the CDR3 reads TGTGCCAGCAGTTCGGAGGCCACAGGCTCCTACGAGCAGTACTTC.

This clonotype showed up many times. V gene TRBV5-6 combines with J gene TRBJ1-6, with 8 bases matching TRBD1. Germline V gene lookup returns CDR1 SGHDT and CDR2 YYEEEE. V shed 4 bases, J shed 7 bases, and the junction held 7 bases outside the gene matches. This CDR3 comprises 15 residues. The CDR3 reads CASSPRDRRNSPLHF. For the CDR3, the DNA is TGTGCCAGCAGCCCCCGGGACAGGAGGAATTCACCCCTCCACTTT.

The gene calls are TRBV20-1 and TRBJ2-5; no reliable D call. CDR1 and CDR2 from the germline V gene are DFQATT and SNEGSKA (reference sequence). The CDR3 is made up of 9 amino acids. V lost 6 bases, J lost 1 base, and 0 bases lay in between. This CDR3 is CSAQETQYF. CDR3 nucleotide sequence: TGCAGTGCCCAAGAGACCCAGTACTTC.

The rearrangement uses TRBV5-1 and TRBJ2-7; tentatively, D is TRBD1 (5 bases). Between the trimmed V and J ends, which lost 5 bases and 3 bases, there was a span of 9 bases. Germline CDR1 SGHRS, CDR2 YFSETQ. The CDR3 is made up of 12 amino acids. CDR3 sequence (DNA): TGCGCCAGCAGAGGGGAACACTACGAGCAGTACTTC. Encoded protein: CASRGEHYEQYF. Full variable domain (rest looked up from reference TRBV5-1 and TRBJ2-7): KAGVTQTPRYLIKTRGQQVTLSCSPISGHRSVSWYQQTPGQGLQFLFEYFSETQRNKGNFPGRFSGRQFSNSRSEMNVSTLELGDSALYLCASRGEHYEQYFGPGTRLTVT.

This clonotype was seen at least ten times. CDR3 sequence (DNA): TGTGCCAGCAGCTCCGAGACAGGGAGGAGGGCTTTCTTT. This sequence encodes CASSSETGRRAFF. J is TRBJ1-1 and V is TRBV7-6; 7 nucleotides align to TRBD1. V lost 4 bases and J lost 11; bases outside the gene matches: 10. Looked up from germline, CDR1 is SGHVS and CDR2 is FNYEAQ. The CDR3 is 13 amino acids. Using reference TRBV7-6 and TRBJ1-1 for the parts outside the CDR3, the full variable domain is GAGVSQSPRYKVTKRGQDVALRCDPISGHVSLYWYRQALGQGPEFLTYFNYEAQQDKSGLPNDRFSAERPEGSISTLTIQRTEQRDSAMYRCASSSETGRRAFFGQGTRLTVV.

V is TRBV7-2 and J is TRBJ2-3; D is perhaps TRBD1 or TRBD2 (5 bases each). V was cut by 5 bases and J by 2 bases, with 20 bases left in between. From germline, CDR1 is SGHTA and CDR2 FQGNSA. The CDR3 spans 17 residues. Here the CDR3 DNA reads TGTGCCAGCAGCCCAGTCACGGACACGGGGAACACAGATACGCAGTATTTT. As protein: CASSPVTDTGNTDTQYF. Full variable domain (remainder filled in from reference TRBV7-2 and TRBJ2-3): GAGVSQSPSNKVTEKGKDVELRCDPISGHTALYWYRQSLGQGLEFLIYFQGNSAPDKSGLPSDRFSAERTGGSVSTLTIQRTQQEDSAVYLCASSPVTDTGNTDTQYFGPGTRLTVL.

This clonotype has a handful of counts. This chain joins TRBV14 and TRBJ2-5; D remains ambiguous. This CDR3 spans 14 amino acids. Germline assignment: CDR1 SGHDN and CDR2 FVKESK. Trimming stripped 3 bases from V and 5 bases from J, with 13 bases between. CDR3: CASSHPLGRETQYF. The DNA of the CDR3 is TGTGCCAGCAGCCATCCCCTTGGTCGGGAGACCCAGTACTTC. Supplemented by reference TRBV14 and TRBJ2-5, the full variable domain reads EAGVTQFPSHSVIEKGQTVTLRCDPISGHDNLYWYRRVMGKEIKFLLHFVKESKQDESGMPNNRFLAERTGGTYSTLKVQPAELEDSGVYFCASSHPLGRETQYFGPGTRLLVL.

V is TRBV29-1 and J is TRBJ2-7; possibly TRBD2 for D (5 bases). This CDR3 contains 15 residues. V dropped 2 bases and J dropped 0 bases, with 14 bases sitting between them. Germline values: CDR1 SQVTM, CDR2 ANQGSEA. The CDR3: CSVELLGLNSYEQYF. As DNA, the CDR3 is TGCAGCGTTGAACTACTTGGACTCAACTCCTACGAGCAGTACTTC.

About this clonotype: This may be a read error, as it is one base from a much larger clone. The chain recombines TRBV7-2 with TRBJ2-1; 10 bases are shared with TRBD2. V dropped 5 bases and J dropped 6; count of bases not matched to a gene: 10. This CDR3 has 16 residues. Looked up from germline, CDR1 is SGHTA and CDR2 is FQGNSA. CDR3 region: CASSGDLAGAINEQFF. The CDR3 coding sequence is TGTGCCAGCAGCGGCGACCTAGCGGGGGCGATCAATGAGCAGTTCTTC.